This T cell receptor beta chain is drawn from a study of T cells after yellow fever vaccination. For TCR, cDNA came from 5'RACE template switching, which added a universal primer site and UMIs. TCRdb used MiXCR to reprocess the 5' RACE reads, holding one entry per CDR3 protein. This sample has 50,000 to 65,000 distinct CDR3 sequences, with approximately 7% found just once. CDR3 size: 12 residues. With 3 bases removed from V and 5 bases from J, the gap between germline ends came to 6 bases. This clonotype was detected many times. General study results and limits: FACS-sorted repertoires might harbor abundant contaminating clonotypes from the bulk population. Some clonotypes were seen in both the CD4 and the CD8 compartments. These made up a small share and likely arose from convergent recombination. Booster sampling recovered most clones from primary vaccination (less than 97% CD4, around 90% CD8).

This rearrangement joins TRBV12-3 or TRBV12-4 to TRBJ2-3; weak D call: TRBD2 (5 bases). Specimen: CD8+ T cells not binding an NS4B(214-222) dextramer, sorted from PBMCs, collected about 41 days after the first yellow fever vaccination. The sequence was obtained from a man in his late teens or twenties who received the YFV17D yellow fever vaccine. The CDR3, as DNA: TGTGCCAGCAGTTTGGCGGGAGATACGCAGTATTTT. Translated: CASSLAGDTQYF.